Sequencing of this T cell receptor beta chain was carried out in a study of monozygotic twins with inflammatory bowel disease. The CDR3 runs to 14 residues. Per the germline V gene, CDR1 is MNHNS and CDR2 is SASEGT. Reprocessing the 5' RACE reads, TCRdb reports a single entry for every CDR3 protein and omits DNA. The data show approximately 330,000 distinct CDR3 sequences, and the top ten clones hold 2%. The sequence was obtained from a human donor with ulcerative colitis or Crohn's disease, or a healthy co-twin of an affected twin (not recorded which). Input material: blood. V and J are TRBV6-1 and TRBJ1-1; TCRdb gives TRBD1 as the D gene, but with no DNA this cannot be confirmed. CDR3 sequence reads: CASSERQGRTEAFF.